Included here is one T cell receptor (beta chain) sequence, with context. This entry comes from a study of blood T cell repertoires in COVID-19. In the study overall: The cDNA or gDNA used as material had been derived from T cells, B-cell-depleted T cells, or PBMCs.

Trimming stripped 3 bases from V and 1 base from J, with 9 bases between. The CDR3 length is 13 residues. The germline V gene has CDR1 SQVTM and CDR2 ANQGSEA. Assay: immunoSEQ multiplex PCR; the TCRdb copy retains only in-frame clones and omits some. Altogether roughly 400,000 clones are present, about 88% being singletons, with the ten largest covering about 1.4%. Participant-given clinical history determined each cohort assignment. Someone with COVID-19 had been met by exposed participants within 2 weeks before study entry. Sequencing was carried out using PBMCs or T cells enriched from blood (not recorded which). The V and J genes are TRBV29-1 and TRBJ1-1; D gene ambiguous. This receptor was identified in a woman in her late teens or twenties who had been exposed to COVID-19. CDR3 sequence: CSVEDGENTEAFF. The CDR3 bases are TGCAGCGTTGAGGACGGGGAGAACACTGAAGCTTTCTTT.